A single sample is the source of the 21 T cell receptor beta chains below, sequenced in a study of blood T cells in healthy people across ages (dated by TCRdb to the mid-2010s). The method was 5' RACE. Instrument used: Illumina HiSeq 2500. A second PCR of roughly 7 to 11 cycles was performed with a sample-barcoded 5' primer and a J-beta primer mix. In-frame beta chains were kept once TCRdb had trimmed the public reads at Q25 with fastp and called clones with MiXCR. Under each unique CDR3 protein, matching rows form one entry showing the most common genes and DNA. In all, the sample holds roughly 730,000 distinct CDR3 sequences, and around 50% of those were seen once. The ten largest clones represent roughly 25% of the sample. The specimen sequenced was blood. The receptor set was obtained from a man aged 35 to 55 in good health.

The CDR3 is CASSQAPAGNTGELFF. The DNA of the CDR3 is TGTGCCAGCAGCCAGGCGCCGGCAGGGAACACCGGGGAGCTGTTTTTT. The J gene is TRBJ2-2, the V gene TRBV7-9; unclear D gene. The CDR3 length is 16 residues. V lost 5 bases and J 1 base, leaving 14 bases between the germline ends. Germline CDR1 and CDR2: SEHNR and FQNEAQ (reference sequence).

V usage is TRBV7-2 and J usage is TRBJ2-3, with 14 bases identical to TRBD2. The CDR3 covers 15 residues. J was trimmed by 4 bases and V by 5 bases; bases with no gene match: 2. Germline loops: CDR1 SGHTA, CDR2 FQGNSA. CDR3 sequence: CASSRTSGRPDTQYF. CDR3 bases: TGTGCCAGCAGCCGGACTAGCGGGAGGCCAGATACGCAGTATTTT.

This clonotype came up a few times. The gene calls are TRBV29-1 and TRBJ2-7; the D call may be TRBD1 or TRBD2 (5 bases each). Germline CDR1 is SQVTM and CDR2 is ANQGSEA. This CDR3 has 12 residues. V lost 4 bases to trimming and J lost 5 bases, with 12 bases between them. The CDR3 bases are TGCAGCGTTGGGTCCGGGGACCACGAGCAGTACTTC. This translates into CSVGSGDHEQYF.

As DNA, the CDR3 is TGTGCCAGCGGACCACCGGTTTGGGAGCAGTACTTC. Encoded protein: CASGPPVWEQYF. This sequence joins TRBV27 and TRBJ2-5; D possibly corresponds to TRBD2 (5 bases). There are 12 residues in the CDR3. Germline V gene lookup returns CDR1 MNHEY and CDR2 SMNVEV (reference sequence). The V and J ends lost 8 bases and 11 bases respectively, with 18 bases between them.

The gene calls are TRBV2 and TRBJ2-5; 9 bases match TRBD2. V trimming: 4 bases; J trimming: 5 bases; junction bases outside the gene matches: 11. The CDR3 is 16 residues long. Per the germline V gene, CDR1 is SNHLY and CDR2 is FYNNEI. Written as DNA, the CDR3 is TGTGCCAGCAGTGGTTTATTAGCGGGGGCCTGGGAGACCCAGTACTTC. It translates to CASSGLLAGAWETQYF.

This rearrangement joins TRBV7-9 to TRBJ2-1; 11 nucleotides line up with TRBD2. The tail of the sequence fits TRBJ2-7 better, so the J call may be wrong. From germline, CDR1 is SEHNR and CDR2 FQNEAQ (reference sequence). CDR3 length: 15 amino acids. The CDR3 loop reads CASSRGTSGYNEQYF. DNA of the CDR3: TGTGCCAGCAGTCGAGGGACTAGCGGATACAATGAGCAGTACTTC.

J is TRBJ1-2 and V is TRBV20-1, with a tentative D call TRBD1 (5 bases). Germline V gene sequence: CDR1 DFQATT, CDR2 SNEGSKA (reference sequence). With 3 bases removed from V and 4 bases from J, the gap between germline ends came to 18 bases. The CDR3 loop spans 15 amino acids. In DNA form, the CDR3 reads TGCAGTGCTAGTCTCCTGGGGGGGTGGGGCTATGGCTACACCTTC. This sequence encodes CSASLLGGWGYGYTF.

Here the CDR3 DNA reads TGTGCCAGCAGCTTAGGGGTTACTAGCGGGGGGCCCGGAAGCACAGATACGCAGTATTTT. Protein: CASSLGVTSGGPGSTDTQYF. The chain employs TRBV7-9 and TRBJ2-3, with 12 bases that match TRBD2. The CDR3 is made up of 20 amino acids. Losses at the gene ends were 1 base for V and 0 bases for J; bases not matched to a gene: 11. CDR1 and CDR2 from the germline V gene are SEHNR and FQNEAQ (reference sequence).

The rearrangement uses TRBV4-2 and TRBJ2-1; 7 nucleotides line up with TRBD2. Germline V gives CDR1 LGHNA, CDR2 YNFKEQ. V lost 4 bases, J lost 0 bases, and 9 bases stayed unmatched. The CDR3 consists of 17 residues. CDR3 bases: TGTGCCAGCAGCCTGTCCGGCGGGAGCAGCTCCTACAATGAGCAGTTCTTC. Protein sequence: CASSLSGGSSSYNEQFF.

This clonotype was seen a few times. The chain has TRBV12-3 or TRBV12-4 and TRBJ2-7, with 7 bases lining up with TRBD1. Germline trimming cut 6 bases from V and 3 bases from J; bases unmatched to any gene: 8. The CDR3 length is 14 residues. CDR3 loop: CASSTNPGGYEQYF. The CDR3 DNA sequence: TGTGCCAGCAGCACAAACCCAGGGGGCTACGAGCAGTACTTC.

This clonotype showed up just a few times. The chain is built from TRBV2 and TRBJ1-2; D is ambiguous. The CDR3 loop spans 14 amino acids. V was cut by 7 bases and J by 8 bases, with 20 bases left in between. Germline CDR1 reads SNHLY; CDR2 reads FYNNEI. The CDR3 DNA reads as TGTGCCAGCACCCTCAAGCCGCCCCCATGGGGCTACACCTTC. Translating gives CASTLKPPPWGYTF.

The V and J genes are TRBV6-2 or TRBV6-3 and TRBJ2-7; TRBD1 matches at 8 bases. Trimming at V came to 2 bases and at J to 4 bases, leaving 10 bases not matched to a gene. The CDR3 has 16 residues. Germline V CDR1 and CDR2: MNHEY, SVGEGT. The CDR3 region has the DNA TGTGCCAGCAGTTACACATCGGGACAGGCGAATTACGAGCAGTACTTC. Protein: CASSYTSGQANYEQYF.

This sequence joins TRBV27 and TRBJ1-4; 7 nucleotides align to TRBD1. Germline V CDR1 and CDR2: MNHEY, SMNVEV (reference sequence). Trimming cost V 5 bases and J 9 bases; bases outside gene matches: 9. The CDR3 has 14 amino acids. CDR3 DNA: TGTGCCAGCAGTCTCCAGGGGGGGGGCAAAAAACTGTTTTTT. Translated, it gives CASSLQGGGKKLFF.

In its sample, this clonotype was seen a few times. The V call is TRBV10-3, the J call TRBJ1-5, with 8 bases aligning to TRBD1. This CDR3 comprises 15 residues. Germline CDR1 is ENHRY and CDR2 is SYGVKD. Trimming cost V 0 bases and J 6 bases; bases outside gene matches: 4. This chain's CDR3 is CAISESQGAGQPQHF. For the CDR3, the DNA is TGTGCCATCAGTGAGTCCCAGGGGGCAGGTCAGCCCCAGCATTTT.

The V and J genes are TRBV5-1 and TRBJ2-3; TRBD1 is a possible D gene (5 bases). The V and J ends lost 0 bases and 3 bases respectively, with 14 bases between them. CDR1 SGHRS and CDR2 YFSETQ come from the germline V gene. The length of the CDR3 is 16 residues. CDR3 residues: CASSLGAQGVTDTQYF. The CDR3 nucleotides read TGCGCCAGCAGCTTGGGCGCTCAGGGCGTGACAGATACGCAGTATTTT.

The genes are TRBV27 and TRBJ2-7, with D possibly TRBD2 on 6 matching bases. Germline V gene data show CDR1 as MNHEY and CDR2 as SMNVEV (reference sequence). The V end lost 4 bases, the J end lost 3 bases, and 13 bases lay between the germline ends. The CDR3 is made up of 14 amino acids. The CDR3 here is CASSSHQDYYEQYF. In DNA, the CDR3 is TGTGCCAGCAGTTCTCACCAGGACTACTACGAGCAGTACTTC.

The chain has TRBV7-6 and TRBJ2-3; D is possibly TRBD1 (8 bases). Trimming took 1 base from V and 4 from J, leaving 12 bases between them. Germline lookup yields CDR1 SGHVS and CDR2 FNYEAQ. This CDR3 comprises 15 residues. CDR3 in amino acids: CASSLGTGRADTQYF. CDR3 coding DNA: TGTGCCAGCAGCTTAGGGACAGGGAGGGCAGATACGCAGTATTTT.

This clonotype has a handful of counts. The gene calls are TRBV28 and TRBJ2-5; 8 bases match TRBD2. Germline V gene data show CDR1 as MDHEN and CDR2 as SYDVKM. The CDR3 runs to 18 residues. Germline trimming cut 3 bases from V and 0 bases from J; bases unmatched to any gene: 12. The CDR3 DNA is TGTGCCAGCAGTTTCTCCTCCACTAGCGGAGCGTACCAAGAGACCCAGTACTTC. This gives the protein CASSFSSTSGAYQETQYF.

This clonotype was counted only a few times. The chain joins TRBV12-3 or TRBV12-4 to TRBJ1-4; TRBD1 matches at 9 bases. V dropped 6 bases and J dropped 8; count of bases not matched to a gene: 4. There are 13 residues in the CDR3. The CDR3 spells CASRGQGSEKLFF. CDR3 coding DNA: TGTGCCAGCAGGGGACAGGGTTCGGAAAAACTGTTTTTT.

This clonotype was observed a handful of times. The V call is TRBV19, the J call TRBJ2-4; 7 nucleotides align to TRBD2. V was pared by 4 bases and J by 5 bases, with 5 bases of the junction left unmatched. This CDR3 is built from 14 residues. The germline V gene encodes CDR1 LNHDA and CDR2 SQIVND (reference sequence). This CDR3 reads CASSKRRGENIQYF. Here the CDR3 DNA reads TGTGCCAGTAGTAAACGACGGGGGGAAAACATTCAGTACTTC.

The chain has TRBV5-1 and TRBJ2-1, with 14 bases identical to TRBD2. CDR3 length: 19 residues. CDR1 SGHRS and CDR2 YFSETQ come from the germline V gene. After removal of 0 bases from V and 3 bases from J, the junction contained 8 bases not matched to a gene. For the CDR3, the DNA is TGCGCCAGCAGCTTGGGACTAGCGGGAGGGGTTACCTTCTACAATGAGCAGTTCTTC. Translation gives CASSLGLAGGVTFYNEQFF.